One and the same sample provided the 24 T cell receptor beta chains below, sequenced in a study of CD8+ T cells in alopecia areata. The sample's treatment: oral pan-JAK inhibitor, 5-10 mg twice daily. Sequencing templates came from extracted RNA that was reverse transcribed into cDNA. Profiled with immunoSEQ multiplex PCR; TCRdb holds only in-frame clones, not every one. The table shows roughly 200,000 clones, with more than 30% occurring only once. Sequencing used CD4+ T cells sorted from blood, obtained at approximately week 30, from a patient treated with tofacitinib. The receptors originated from a human donor with alopecia areata.

V and J are TRBV30 and TRBJ1-1; 8 bases are a match to TRBD1. This CDR3 spans 14 amino acids. The junction had 7 bases not matched to a gene; V was cut back by 2 bases and J by 5 bases. CDR1 is GTSNPN, CDR2 SVGIG, per germline (reference sequence). The CDR3 is CAWSSGGSRTEAFF. CDR3 nucleotides: TGTGCCTGGAGTTCAGGGGGCTCGAGGACTGAAGCTTTCTTT.

Only a few counts were recorded for this clone. J is TRBJ2-1 and V is TRBV29-1; unclear D gene. Between the trimmed V and J ends, which lost 3 bases and 0 bases, there was a span of 15 bases. The V gene's germline CDR1 is SQVTM and CDR2 ANQGSEA. The length of the CDR3 is 16 residues. The CDR3 here is CSVDSRPASSYNEQFF. CDR3 sequence (DNA): TGCAGCGTTGACTCGCGGCCCGCGAGCTCCTACAATGAGCAGTTCTTC.

Details on this clone: This sequence may be a read error, since a much larger clone differs from it by one base. Distinct nucleotide sequences in the sample also encode this CDR3. CDR3 sequence reads: CASSLNYEQYF. The CDR3 DNA follows: TGTGCCAGCAGCCTCAACTACGAGCAGTACTTC. The rearrangement uses TRBV7-9 and TRBJ2-7; D ambiguous. The length of the CDR3 is 11 residues. The V gene's germline CDR1 is SEHNR and CDR2 FQNEAQ (reference sequence). Trimming removed 5 bases at V and 3 bases at J, with 5 bases between.

In this sample, this clone turned up once. CDR3 amino acids: CAISDTETQYF. CDR3 nucleotide sequence: TGTGCCATCAGTGACACTGAGACCCAGTACTTC. The V call is TRBV10-3, the J call TRBJ2-5; unclear D gene. The CDR3 is 11 residues long. Trimming took off 3 bases at V and 5 bases at J, with 4 bases between the two ends. Germline CDR1 reads ENHRY; CDR2 reads SYGVKD.

This clone was counted only a few times. The chain employs TRBV5-1 and TRBJ1-1; D is undetermined. Trimming removed 0 bases at V and 1 base at J, with 10 bases between. The CDR3 covers 15 residues. Germline-derived CDR1 and CDR2 are SGHRS and YFSETQ. The DNA of the CDR3 is TGCGCCAGCAGCTTGGAGGGTGTAAAGAACACTGAAGCTTTCTTT. This sequence encodes CASSLEGVKNTEAFF.

The rearrangement joins TRBV6-5 to TRBJ2-2; TRBD2 matches at 11 bases. The CDR3 contains 16 residues. With 0 bases clipped from V and 6 bases from J, the junction kept 3 bases outside the gene matches. CDR1 and CDR2 from the germline V gene are MNHEY and SVGAGI. The DNA of the CDR3 is TGTGCCAGCAGTTACTCGCTTAGCGGGAGGGCCGGGGAGCTGTTTTTT. Encoded protein: CASSYSLSGRAGELFF.

The V gene is TRBV4-1, the J gene TRBJ1-1, with 9 positions matching TRBD1. V dropped 6 bases and J dropped 2; count of bases not matched to a gene: 4. CDR1 and CDR2 (germline): MGHRA, YSYEKL. The CDR3 is made up of 14 amino acids. This chain's CDR3 is CASRGTGPNTEAFF. CDR3 bases: TGCGCCAGCAGAGGGACAGGGCCTAACACTGAAGCTTTCTTT.

This clone was counted between two and nine times. This sequence joins TRBV5-1 and TRBJ2-1; D is unclear. Trimming cost V 4 bases and J 8 bases, with 10 bases left between them. CDR1 and CDR2 from the germline V gene are SGHRS and YFSETQ. CDR3 size: 12 residues. The CDR3 loop is CASSPGADEQFF. CDR3 sequence (DNA): TGCGCCAGCAGCCCCGGCGCTGATGAGCAGTTCTTC. Combining the CDR3 with reference TRBV5-1 and TRBJ2-1 gives the whole variable domain KAGVTQTPRYLIKTRGQQVTLSCSPISGHRSVSWYQQTPGQGLQFLFEYFSETQRNKGNFPGRFSGRQFSNSRSEMNVSTLELGDSALYLCASSPGADEQFFGPGTRLTVL.

The chain has TRBV7-7 and TRBJ2-3, with a possible D match to TRBD2 (6 bases). Trimming removed 1 base from V and 2 bases from J, with 10 bases in between. The CDR3 is made up of 15 amino acids. The germline gives CDR1 SSHAT, CDR2 FNYEAQ (reference sequence). The CDR3 sequence: CASSLGGGTTDTQYF. CDR3 in DNA: TGTGCCAGCAGCTTAGGTGGGGGGACCACAGATACGCAGTATTTT.

This clone has more than one count but fewer than ten. The chain joins TRBV7-2 to TRBJ2-5; D is possibly TRBD1 (6 bases). From germline, CDR1 is SGHTA and CDR2 FQGNSA. Deletions cut 5 bases from V and 1 base from J, with 8 bases between. The CDR3 length is 13 residues. CDR3 in DNA: TGTGCCAGCAGCAACAGGGTCCAAGAGACCCAGTACTTC. Its protein product is CASSNRVQETQYF.

The chain links TRBV5-1 to TRBJ2-1; 10 positions match TRBD1. This CDR3 region has 14 residues. The J segment lost 7 bases and the V segment lost 3 bases, leaving 4 bases of the junction unmatched. Germline V gene data show CDR1 as SGHRS and CDR2 as YFSETQ. CDR3 nucleotide sequence: TGCGCCAGCAGCTCGGGGGACAGGGGAAATGAGCAGTTCTTC. Protein product: CASSSGDRGNEQFF.

This clone was counted between two and nine times. The V and J genes are TRBV11-2 and TRBJ2-2; 7 bases fit TRBD1. The CDR3 runs to 15 residues. V was pared by 5 bases and J by 4 bases, with 7 bases of the junction left unmatched. CDR1 is SGHAT and CDR2 is FQNNGV in the germline V gene. The CDR3 reads CASSPRQGLTGELFF. The DNA for the CDR3 is TGTGCCAGCAGCCCTCGACAGGGTCTCACCGGGGAGCTGTTTTTT.

As for this clone: The junction differs from germline at one of its ends, possibly a read error. The chain is built from TRBV2 and TRBJ2-1; TRBD2 matches at 8 bases. The CDR3 consists of 15 residues. Germline V gene data show CDR1 as SNHLY and CDR2 as FYNNEI. CDR3 sequence (DNA): TGTGCCAGCAGCGAAGGACTAGCTGATTACAATGAGCAGTTCTTC. Its protein is CASSEGLADYNEQFF.

This clone has more than one count but fewer than ten. Its ends do not fully match the called genes, so a read error is possible. This rearrangement joins TRBV7-7 to TRBJ2-1; 14 nucleotides line up with TRBD2. CDR3 length: 15 amino acids. CDR1 and CDR2 from the germline V gene are SSHAT and FNYEAQ (reference sequence). CDR3 nucleotide sequence: TGTGCTAGCAGCTTTGGGACTAGCGGGAGAAATGAGCAGTTCTTC. The encoded protein is CASSFGTSGRNEQFF.

The chain carries TRBV4-1 and TRBJ2-5, with D maybe TRBD2 (6 bases). This CDR3 has 13 residues. CDR1 is MGHRA, CDR2 YSYEKL, per germline. V lost 6 bases, J lost 4 bases, and 12 bases lay in between. The CDR3 protein is CASSPVGGETQYF. The CDR3 DNA reads as TGCGCCAGCAGTCCTGTCGGGGGAGAGACCCAGTACTTC.

For the CDR3, the DNA is TGTGCCAGCAGCCTCCCGGAGGGGACTAACACTGAAGCTTTCTTT. Residues: CASSLPEGTNTEAFF. J is TRBJ1-1 and V is TRBV5-6; D perhaps matches TRBD1 (5 bases). The V gene lost 4 bases and the J gene lost 2 bases, with 15 bases spanning the gap. Germline CDR1 is SGHDT and CDR2 is YYEEEE. This CDR3 comprises 15 residues.

The chain has TRBV5-1 and TRBJ1-1; D ambiguous. Germline values: CDR1 SGHRS, CDR2 YFSETQ. Trimming shortened V by 4 bases and J by 4 bases, and 11 bases separated the two germline ends. There are 13 residues in the CDR3. The CDR3 coding sequence is TGCGCCAGCAGCGTGGTCAGTGGCACTGAAGCTTTCTTT. Translation: CASSVVSGTEAFF.

The chain is built from TRBV2 and TRBJ1-2, with 8 bases fitting TRBD1. The V segment lost 3 bases and the J segment 7 bases; nucleotides outside the gene matches: 4. Germline V gives CDR1 SNHLY, CDR2 FYNNEI. This CDR3 contains 13 residues. The CDR3 sequence: CASSDRGRFGYTF. The DNA of the CDR3 is TGTGCCAGCAGTGACAGGGGGCGTTTTGGCTACACCTTC.

The J gene is TRBJ1-1, the V gene TRBV2, with D uncertain. The CDR3 length is 13 residues. The V end lost 7 bases, the J end lost 1 base, and 10 bases lay between the germline ends. Germline CDR1 reads SNHLY; CDR2 reads FYNNEI. The CDR3 DNA sequence: TGTGCCAGCACTTTGGCTGAGAACACTGAAGCTTTCTTT. It encodes CASTLAENTEAFF.

The chain has TRBV7-2 and TRBJ2-7; 8 bases match TRBD1. Germline CDR1 is SGHTA and CDR2 is FQGNSA. The CDR3 has 15 amino acids. V was pared by 5 bases and J by 1 base, with 7 bases of the junction left unmatched. CDR3: CASSRGQGGSYEQYF. Here the CDR3 DNA reads TGTGCCAGCAGCCGAGGACAGGGTGGTTCCTACGAGCAGTACTTC.

Many counts were recorded for this clone. The V call is TRBV2, the J call TRBJ2-3; possible D gene TRBD2, 7 bases. This CDR3 region has 15 residues. Germline V gene lookup returns CDR1 SNHLY and CDR2 FYNNEI. Trimming took 8 bases from V and 0 from J, leaving 15 bases between them. The CDR3 reads CASGGEGHSTDTQYF. DNA of the CDR3: TGTGCCAGCGGAGGGGAGGGACACAGCACAGATACGCAGTATTTT.

This chain links TRBV10-3 with TRBJ1-2; 8 bases are a match to TRBD1. Per germline, CDR1 ENHRY and CDR2 SYGVKD. CDR3 length equals 13 residues. Trimming removed 8 bases from V and 5 bases from J; junction bases left unmatched: 7. The DNA for the CDR3 is TGTGCCATCCGAGGACAGGGCGAGTATGGCTACACCTTC. It translates to CAIRGQGEYGYTF.

The chain employs TRBV4-1 and TRBJ1-1; TRBD1 aligns across 11 bases. The CDR3 runs 19 residues. Per germline, CDR1 MGHRA and CDR2 YSYEKL. V was pared by 4 bases and J by 1 base, with 14 bases of the junction left unmatched. The CDR3 region is CASSRPPGQGARANTEAFF. DNA for the CDR3: TGCGCCAGCAGCCGACCTCCCGGACAGGGGGCAAGGGCGAACACTGAAGCTTTCTTT.

This clone was seen many times. Other nucleotide sequences from this sample produce the same CDR3. The rearrangement joins TRBV6-5 to TRBJ1-5, with D tentatively TRBD1 (5 bases). V lost 6 bases and J 7 bases, leaving 13 bases between the germline ends. The CDR3 is 13 residues long. Germline V gives CDR1 MNHEY, CDR2 SVGAGI. CDR3: CASRGRENQPQHF. The CDR3 region has the DNA TGTGCCAGCAGAGGCAGGGAGAACCAGCCCCAGCATTTT.